The T cell receptor (beta chain) described here comes from a study of cytomegalovirus exposure and HLA in healthy donors. The overall study: The early release's HLA-typed donors yielded about 85 million unique TCRs.

Study-level findings and limits: It was reported in a later analysis that an Asian-associated ancestry cluster showed fewer N-insertions than the 666-donor mean.

Primers for the PCR totalled 60 Vbeta and 13 Jbeta. Sequencing was performed with immunoSEQ multiplex PCR; in TCRdb, only in-frame clones are kept and a portion is missing. The repertoire consists of 150,000 or so clones, with about 80% occurring once and the leading ten covering approximately 4%. This clone has more than one count but fewer than ten. Its antigen is not identified. Trimming took 1 base from V and 5 from J, leaving 14 bases between them. Germline CDR1 MNHNS, CDR2 SASEGT. The CDR3 spans 15 residues. The TCR comes from a woman aged 40 to 50 in good health and CMV-seronegative. Sequences were obtained from PBMCs. The chain recombines TRBV6-1 with TRBJ1-2, with D hard to call. CDR3 sequence: CASSEGRGYRYGYTF. CDR3 nucleotide sequence: TGTGCCAGCAGTGAAGGAAGAGGGTATCGGTATGGCTACACCTTC.